This T cell receptor (beta chain) comes out of a study of cytomegalovirus exposure and HLA in healthy donors. Sequencing was performed with immunoSEQ multiplex PCR; in TCRdb, only in-frame clones are kept and a portion is missing. The data show some 67,000 clones, 94% seen once. Study results and caveats: It was found in a later analysis that first-cohort TCR clusters tended to co-occur in the 120 validation repertoires.

There are 15 residues in the CDR3. Germline V gene lookup returns CDR1 KGHSH and CDR2 LQKENI. With 6 bases clipped from V and 4 bases from J, the junction kept 8 bases outside the gene matches. A single count supports this clone. Its antigen remains unknown. The gene calls are TRBV18 and TRBJ2-7; 11 bases are a match to TRBD2. The clonotype was recovered from a woman aged 18-29 years in good health and CMV-seronegative. The sequencing input was PBMCs. CDR3 in amino acids: CASSPKTSGIYEQYF. Written as DNA, the CDR3 is TGTGCCAGCTCCCCTAAGACTAGCGGGATTTACGAGCAGTACTTC.